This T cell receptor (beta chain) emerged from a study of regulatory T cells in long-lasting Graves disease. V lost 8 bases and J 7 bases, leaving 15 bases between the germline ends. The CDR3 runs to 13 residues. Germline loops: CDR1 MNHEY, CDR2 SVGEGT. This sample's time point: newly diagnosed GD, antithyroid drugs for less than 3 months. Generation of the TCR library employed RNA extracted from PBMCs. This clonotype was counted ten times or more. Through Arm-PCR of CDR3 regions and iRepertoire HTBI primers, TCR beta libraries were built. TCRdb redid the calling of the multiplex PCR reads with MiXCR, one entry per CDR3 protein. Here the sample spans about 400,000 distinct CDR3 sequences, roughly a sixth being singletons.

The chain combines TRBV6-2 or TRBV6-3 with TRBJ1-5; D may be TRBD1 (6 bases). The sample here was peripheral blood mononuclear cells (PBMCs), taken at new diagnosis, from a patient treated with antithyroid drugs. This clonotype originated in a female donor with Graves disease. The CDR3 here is CASGDTQKQPQHF. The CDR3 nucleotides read TGTGCCAGCGGGGACACGCAAAAACAGCCCCAGCATTTT.